The 4 T cell receptor beta chains listed next were all sequenced from one sample in a study of blood T cell repertoires in COVID-19. TCRdb's copy holds only in-frame clones and misses some; the assay was immunoSEQ multiplex PCR. The table shows 300,000 to 400,000 clones, with over 75% occurring only once. Sequenced input: peripheral blood. The origin of the receptors is a woman in her fifties or sixties with active or convalescent COVID-19.

Of note for this clone: Other DNA sequences in the same sample also yield this CDR3. The V call is TRBV7-2, the J call TRBJ1-1; no clear D gene. Germline CDR1 is SGHTA and CDR2 is FQGNSA. The CDR3 is made up of 14 amino acids. The V end was cut by 1 base, the J end by 0 bases, with 6 bases between. The CDR3 bases are TGTGCCAGCAGCTTAGGACTTATGAACACTGAAGCTTTCTTT. Protein sequence: CASSLGLMNTEAFF.

This sequence joins TRBV18 and TRBJ1-1, with 9 bases that match TRBD1. Germline loops: CDR1 KGHSH, CDR2 LQKENI. Unmatched junction bases numbered 4, after V lost 3 bases and J lost 2 bases. There are 15 residues in the CDR3. In DNA, the CDR3 is TGTGCCAGCTCACCCTCGGGACAGGGCAACACTGAAGCTTTCTTT. Protein product: CASSPSGQGNTEAFF.

This chain links TRBV10-3 with TRBJ1-4; 7 bases map to TRBD1. Trimming cost V 4 bases and J 8 bases; bases outside gene matches: 4. Germline CDR1 ENHRY, CDR2 SYGVKD. This CDR3 has 13 amino acids. CDR3 residues: CAISGQGREKLFF. CDR3 bases: TGTGCCATCAGTGGACAGGGTCGCGAAAAACTGTTTTTT.

The V call is TRBV7-2, the J call TRBJ2-3; tentative D call: TRBD2 (6 bases). V dropped 0 bases and J dropped 6 bases, with 16 bases sitting between them. This CDR3 has 16 amino acids. Germline V gene lookup returns CDR1 SGHTA and CDR2 FQGNSA. The CDR3 region has the DNA TGTGCCAGCAGCTTAGCGGGGGGAAACGGGCAGGATACGCAGTATTTT. Amino acids: CASSLAGGNGQDTQYF.